The present TCR beta chain was sequenced within a study of T cells in Graves' hyperthyroidism and ophthalmopathy. Concerning this clonotype itself: Its antigen is undetermined.

RNA transcripts provided the source from which TCR beta CDR3 regions were amplified. TCR CDR3 regions were first amplified by RT-PCR with HTBI primers. TCRdb processed the multiplex PCR reads anew with MiXCR; each CDR3 protein has one entry. The sample comprises some 350,000 distinct CDR3 sequences, roughly 25% of which are singletons, and more than 60% rests with the top ten. Graves' hyperthyroidism qualified as stable when ophthalmopathy did not progress within 18 months. This CDR3 contains 14 residues. The germline V gene encodes CDR1 DFQATT and CDR2 SNEGSKA (reference sequence). V lost 6 bases and J 0 bases, leaving 12 bases between the germline ends. Study results and limitations: Most expanded thyroid clonotypes above 0.001 recurred in blood.

V is TRBV20-1 and J is TRBJ1-5, with TRBD1 as a possible D gene (6 bases). The sequence was obtained from a man aged 50-59 years with Graves' hyperthyroidism. Sequencing was performed on blood. The CDR3 coding sequence is TGCAGTGCCTGGGCAGGGGATAGCAATCAGCCCCAGCATTTT. It translates to CSAWAGDSNQPQHF.